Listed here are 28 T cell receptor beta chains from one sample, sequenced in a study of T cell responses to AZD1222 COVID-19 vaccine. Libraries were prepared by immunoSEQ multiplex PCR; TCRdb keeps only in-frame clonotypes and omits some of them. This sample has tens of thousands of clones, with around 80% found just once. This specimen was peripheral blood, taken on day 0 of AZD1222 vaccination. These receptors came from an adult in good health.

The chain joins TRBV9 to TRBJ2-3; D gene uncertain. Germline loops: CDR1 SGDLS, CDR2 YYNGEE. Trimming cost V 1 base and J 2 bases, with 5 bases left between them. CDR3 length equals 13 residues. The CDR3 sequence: CASSVFFTDTQYF. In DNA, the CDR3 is TGTGCCAGCAGCGTATTCTTCACAGATACGCAGTATTTT. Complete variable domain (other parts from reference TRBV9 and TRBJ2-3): DSGVTQTPKHLITATGQRVTLRCSPRSGDLSVYWYQQSLDQGLQFLIQYYNGEERAKGNILERFSAQQFPDLHSELNLSSLELGDSALYFCASSVFFTDTQYFGPGTRLTVL.

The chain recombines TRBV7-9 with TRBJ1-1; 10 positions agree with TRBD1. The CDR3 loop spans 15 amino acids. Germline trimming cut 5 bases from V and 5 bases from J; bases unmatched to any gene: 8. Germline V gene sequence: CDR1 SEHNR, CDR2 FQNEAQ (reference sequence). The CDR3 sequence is CASSVGDRGLTEAFF. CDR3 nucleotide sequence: TGTGCCAGCAGCGTTGGGGACAGGGGTTTGACTGAAGCTTTCTTT.

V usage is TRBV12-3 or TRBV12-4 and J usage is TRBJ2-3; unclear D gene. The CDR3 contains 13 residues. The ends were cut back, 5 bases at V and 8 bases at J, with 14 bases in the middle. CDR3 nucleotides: TGTGCCAGCAGTCAGGCCTCGGGTGGTACGCAGTATTTT. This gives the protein CASSQASGGTQYF.

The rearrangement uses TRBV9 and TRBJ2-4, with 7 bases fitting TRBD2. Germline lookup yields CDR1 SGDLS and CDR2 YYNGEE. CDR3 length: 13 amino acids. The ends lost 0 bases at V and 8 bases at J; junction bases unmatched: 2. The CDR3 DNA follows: TGTGCCAGCAGCGTAGGCGGGGGAGACATTCAGTACTTC. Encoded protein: CASSVGGGDIQYF.

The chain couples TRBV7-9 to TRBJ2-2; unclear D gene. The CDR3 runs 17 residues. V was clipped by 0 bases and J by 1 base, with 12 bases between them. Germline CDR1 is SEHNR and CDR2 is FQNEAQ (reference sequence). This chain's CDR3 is CASSLAFGLWNTGELFF. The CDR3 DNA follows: TGTGCCAGCAGCTTAGCTTTTGGGCTTTGGAACACCGGGGAGCTGTTTTTT.

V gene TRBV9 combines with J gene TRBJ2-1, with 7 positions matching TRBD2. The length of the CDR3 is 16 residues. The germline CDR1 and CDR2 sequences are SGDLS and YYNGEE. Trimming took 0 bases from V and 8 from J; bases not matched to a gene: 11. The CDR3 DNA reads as TGTGCCAGCAGCGTAGCCGGGGAACTAGCGTACGATGAGCAGTTCTTC. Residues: CASSVAGELAYDEQFF.

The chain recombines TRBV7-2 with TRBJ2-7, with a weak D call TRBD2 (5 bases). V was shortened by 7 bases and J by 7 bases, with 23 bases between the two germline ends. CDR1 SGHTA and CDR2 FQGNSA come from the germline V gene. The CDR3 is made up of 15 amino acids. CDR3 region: CASTPPNRDLGEQYF. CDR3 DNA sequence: TGTGCCAGCACCCCCCCGAACCGGGATCTGGGGGAGCAGTACTTC.

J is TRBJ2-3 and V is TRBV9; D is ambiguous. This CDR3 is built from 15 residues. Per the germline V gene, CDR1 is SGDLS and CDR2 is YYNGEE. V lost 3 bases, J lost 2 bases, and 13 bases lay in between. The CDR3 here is CASSAPSPLTDTQYF. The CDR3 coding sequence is TGTGCCAGCAGCGCACCCTCTCCCCTCACAGATACGCAGTATTTT.

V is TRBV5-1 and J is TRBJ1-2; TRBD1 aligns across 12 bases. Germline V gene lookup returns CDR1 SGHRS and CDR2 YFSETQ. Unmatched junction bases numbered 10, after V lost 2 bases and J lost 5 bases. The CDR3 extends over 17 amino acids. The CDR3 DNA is TGCGCCAGCAGCTTTACCGGGACAGGGGGCGCCCCGTATGGCTACACCTTC. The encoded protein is CASSFTGTGGAPYGYTF. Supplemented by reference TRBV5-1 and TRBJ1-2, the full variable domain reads KAGVTQTPRYLIKTRGQQVTLSCSPISGHRSVSWYQQTPGQGLQFLFEYFSETQRNKGNFPGRFSGRQFSNSRSEMNVSTLELGDSALYLCASSFTGTGGAPYGYTFGSGTRLTVV.

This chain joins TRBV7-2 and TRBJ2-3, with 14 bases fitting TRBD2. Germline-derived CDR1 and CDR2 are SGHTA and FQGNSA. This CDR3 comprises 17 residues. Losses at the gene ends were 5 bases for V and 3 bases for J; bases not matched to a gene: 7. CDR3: CASSEGLAGDRTDTQYF. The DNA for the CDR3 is TGTGCCAGCAGCGAGGGACTAGCGGGAGATAGGACAGATACGCAGTATTTT.

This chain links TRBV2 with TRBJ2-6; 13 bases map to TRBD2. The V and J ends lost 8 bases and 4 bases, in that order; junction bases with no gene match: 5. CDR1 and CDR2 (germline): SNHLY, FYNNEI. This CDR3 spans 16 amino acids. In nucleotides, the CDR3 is TGTGCCAGCTGGGGACTAGCGGGATCCGGGGCCAACGTCCTGACTTTC. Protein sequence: CASWGLAGSGANVLTF.

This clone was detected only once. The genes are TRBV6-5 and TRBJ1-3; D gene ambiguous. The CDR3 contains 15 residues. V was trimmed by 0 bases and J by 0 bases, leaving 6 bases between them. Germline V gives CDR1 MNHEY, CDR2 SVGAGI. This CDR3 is CASSYSLVSGNTIYF. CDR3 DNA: TGTGCCAGCAGTTACTCATTAGTCTCTGGAAACACCATATATTTT.

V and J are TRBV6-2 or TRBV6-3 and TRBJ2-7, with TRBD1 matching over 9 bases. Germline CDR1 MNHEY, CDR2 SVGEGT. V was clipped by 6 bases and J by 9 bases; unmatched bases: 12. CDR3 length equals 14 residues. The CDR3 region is CASSSGQGSRGQYF. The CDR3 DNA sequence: TGTGCCAGCAGCAGCGGACAGGGGAGCAGAGGGCAGTACTTC.

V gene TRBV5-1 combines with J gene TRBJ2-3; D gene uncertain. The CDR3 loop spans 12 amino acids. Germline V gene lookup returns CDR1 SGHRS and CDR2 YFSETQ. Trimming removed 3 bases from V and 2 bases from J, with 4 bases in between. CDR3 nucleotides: TGCGCCAGCAGCTCCTCCACAGATACGCAGTATTTT. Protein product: CASSSSTDTQYF.

CDR3 sequence (DNA): TGTGCCAGTAGTAAGGTCCAGGCAGGTTGGGGTGAAGCTTTCTTT. Amino acid sequence: CASSKVQAGWGEAFF. This chain uses TRBV19 with TRBJ1-1; D is ambiguous. This CDR3 has 15 amino acids. Trimming took off 4 bases at V and 7 bases at J, with 19 bases between the two ends. Germline CDR1 is LNHDA and CDR2 is SQIVND (reference sequence).

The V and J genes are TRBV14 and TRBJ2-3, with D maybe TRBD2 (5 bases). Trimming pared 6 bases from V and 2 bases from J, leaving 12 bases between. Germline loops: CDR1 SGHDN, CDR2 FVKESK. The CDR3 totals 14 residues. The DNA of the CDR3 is TGTGCCAGCAGGAACCGACTAAACACAGATACGCAGTATTTT. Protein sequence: CASRNRLNTDTQYF.

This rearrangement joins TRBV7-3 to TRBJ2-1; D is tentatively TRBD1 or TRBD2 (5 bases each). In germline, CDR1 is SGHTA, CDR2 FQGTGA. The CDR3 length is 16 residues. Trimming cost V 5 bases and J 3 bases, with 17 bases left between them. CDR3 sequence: CASSEGTLGNYNEQFF. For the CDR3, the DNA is TGTGCCAGCAGCGAAGGGACCCTCGGAAACTACAATGAGCAGTTCTTC. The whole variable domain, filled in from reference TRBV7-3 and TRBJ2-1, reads GAGVSQTPSNKVTEKGKYVELRCDPISGHTALYWYRQSLGQGPEFLIYFQGTGAADDSGLPNDRFFAVRPEGSVSTLKIQRTERGDSAVYLCASSEGTLGNYNEQFFGPGTRLTVL.

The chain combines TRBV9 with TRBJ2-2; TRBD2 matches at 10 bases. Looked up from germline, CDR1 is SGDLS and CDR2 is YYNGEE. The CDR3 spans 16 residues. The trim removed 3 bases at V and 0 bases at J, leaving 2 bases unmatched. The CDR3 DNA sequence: TGTGCCAGCAGCGCGGGACTAGCGTCGAACACCGGGGAGCTGTTTTTT. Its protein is CASSAGLASNTGELFF.

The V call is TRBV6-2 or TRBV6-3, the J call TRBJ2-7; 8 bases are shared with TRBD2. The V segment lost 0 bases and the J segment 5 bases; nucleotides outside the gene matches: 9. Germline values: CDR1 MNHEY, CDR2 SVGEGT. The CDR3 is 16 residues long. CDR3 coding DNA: TGTGCCAGCAGTTACTCCGGCTGGCGGGAGGAAAACGAGCAGTACTTC. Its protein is CASSYSGWREENEQYF.

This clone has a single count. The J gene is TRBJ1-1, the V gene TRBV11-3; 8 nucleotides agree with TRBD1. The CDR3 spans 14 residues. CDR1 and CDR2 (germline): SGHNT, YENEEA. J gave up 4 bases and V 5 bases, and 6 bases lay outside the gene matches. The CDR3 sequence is CASSLSGGGTEAFF. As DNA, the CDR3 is TGTGCCAGCAGCCTCTCAGGGGGCGGCACTGAAGCTTTCTTT.

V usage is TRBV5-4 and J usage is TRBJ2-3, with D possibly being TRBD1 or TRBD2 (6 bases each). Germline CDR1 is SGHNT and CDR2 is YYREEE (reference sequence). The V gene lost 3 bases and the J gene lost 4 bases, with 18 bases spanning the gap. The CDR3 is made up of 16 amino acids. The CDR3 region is CASSSPAEGVADTQYF. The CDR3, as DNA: TGTGCCAGCAGCTCCCCAGCGGAGGGGGTCGCAGATACGCAGTATTTT.

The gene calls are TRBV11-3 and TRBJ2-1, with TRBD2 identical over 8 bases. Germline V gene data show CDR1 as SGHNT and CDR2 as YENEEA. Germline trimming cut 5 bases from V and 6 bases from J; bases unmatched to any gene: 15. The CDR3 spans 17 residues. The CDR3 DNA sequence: TGTGCCAGCAGCCCAACTGCGGGGGGTTTGTATGGCAATGAGCAGTTCTTC. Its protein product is CASSPTAGGLYGNEQFF.

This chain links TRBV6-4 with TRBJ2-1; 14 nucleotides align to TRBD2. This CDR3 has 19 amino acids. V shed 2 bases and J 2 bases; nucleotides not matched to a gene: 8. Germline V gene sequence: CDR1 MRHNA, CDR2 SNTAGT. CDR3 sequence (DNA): TGTGCCAGCAGTGACCTCGGGACTAGCGGGAGATCCGCCTACAATGAGCAGTTCTTC. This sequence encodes CASSDLGTSGRSAYNEQFF.

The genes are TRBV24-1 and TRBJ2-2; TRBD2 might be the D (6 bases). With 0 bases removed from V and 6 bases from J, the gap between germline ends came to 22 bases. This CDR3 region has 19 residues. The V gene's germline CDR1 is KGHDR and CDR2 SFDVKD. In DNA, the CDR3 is TGTGCCACCAGTGATTTGCGTGGCGGGGTCCTTGGGCGGGCCGGGGAGCTGTTTTTT. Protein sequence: CATSDLRGGVLGRAGELFF.

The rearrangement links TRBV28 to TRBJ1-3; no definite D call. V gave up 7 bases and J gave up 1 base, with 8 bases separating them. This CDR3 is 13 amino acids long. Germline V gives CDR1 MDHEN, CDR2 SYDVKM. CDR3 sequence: CASTLWSGNTIYF. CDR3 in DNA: TGTGCCAGCACATTATGGTCTGGAAACACCATATATTTT.

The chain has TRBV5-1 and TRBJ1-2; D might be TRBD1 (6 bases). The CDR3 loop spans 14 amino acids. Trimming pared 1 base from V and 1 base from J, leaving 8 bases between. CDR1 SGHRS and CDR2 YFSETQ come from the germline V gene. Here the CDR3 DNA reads TGCGCCAGCAGCTTGTCACAGGGTAACTATGGCTACACCTTC. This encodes CASSLSQGNYGYTF.

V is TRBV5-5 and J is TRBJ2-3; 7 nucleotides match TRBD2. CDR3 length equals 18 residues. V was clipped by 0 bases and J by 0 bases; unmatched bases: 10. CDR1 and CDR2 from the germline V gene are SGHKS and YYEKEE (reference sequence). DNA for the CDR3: TGTGCCAGCAGCTTGGACGCGGGAGCTGGGTATAGCACAGATACGCAGTATTTT. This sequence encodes CASSLDAGAGYSTDTQYF.

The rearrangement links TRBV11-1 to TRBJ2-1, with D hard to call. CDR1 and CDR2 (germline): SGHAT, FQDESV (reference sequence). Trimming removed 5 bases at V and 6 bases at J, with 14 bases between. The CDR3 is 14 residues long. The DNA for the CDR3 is TGTGCCAGCAGCGACCGAGGAAAGGTCAATGAGCAGTTCTTC. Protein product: CASSDRGKVNEQFF.